Listed here is a single T cell receptor (beta chain). Antigen specificity is unknown. Following RNA extraction, reverse transcription yielded cDNA that acted as the sequencing template. Method: immunoSEQ multiplex PCR; TCRdb's copy keeps in-frame clones and lacks some. The profile shows 100,000 to 150,000 clones, 47% of them singletons. The V end lost 0 bases, the J end lost 3 bases, and 11 bases lay between the germline ends. CDR3 length: 14 amino acids. Germline values: CDR1 GTSNPN, CDR2 SVGIG (reference sequence). Peripheral blood and lesional scalp punch biopsies came from alopecia areata patients. PBMC-derived CD4+ and CD8+ T cells were sorted. The data stem from a study of CD8+ T cells in alopecia areata. Findings and caveats of the study: Sharing of TCR sequences between patients (possibly for HLA-related reasons) was less clear than in mice. Greater clonality was observed in lesional scalp samples, especially alopecia totalis/universalis, versus normal scalp.

Material: NKG2D-low CD8+ T cells sorted from blood. The genes are TRBV30 and TRBJ2-5, with D hard to call. This clonotype originated in a human donor with alopecia areata. In nucleotides, the CDR3 is TGTGCCTGGAGTGTCGACATTACGGAAGAGACCCAGTACTTC. It yields the protein CAWSVDITEETQYF. The variable domain in full, completed from reference TRBV30 and TRBJ2-5, reads SQTIHQWPATLVQPVGSPLSLECTVEGTSNPNLYWYRQAAGRGLQLLFYSVGIGQISSEVPQNLSASRPQDRQFILSSKKLLLSDSGFYLCAWSVDITEETQYFGPGTRLLVL.